A single T cell receptor (beta chain) is shown here with its context. The antigen it recognizes is unknown. One base away there is no much larger clone; base qualities are not given. Interpreted using the paper, the time point label stands for: approximately 11 months on ibrutinib. For TCR beta library preparation, about 2 micrograms of genomic DNA was extracted from cryopreserved PBMCs. High-throughput TCR beta sequencing was performed on longitudinal blood samples from CLL patients receiving ibrutinib monotherapy. Patients were enrolled in a phase 2 open-label single-center ibrutinib monotherapy trial. Per the germline V gene, MGHRA is the CDR1 and YSYEKL is the CDR2. V lost 6 bases and J lost 8 bases; the stretch between them is 20 bases long. The CDR3, cysteine through phenylalanine, is 15 amino acids long. The sequence is cut down to CDR3 DNA, 45 bases in frame from base 1. The sample belongs to a study of cytotoxic CD8 clonotypes in ibrutinib-treated CLL (dated by TCRdb to the early 2020s). With regard to the full study: In this cohort, approximately 14 patients were treatment-naive and approximately 10 were relapsed/refractory, while roughly 18 had unmutated IGHV. Responses were partial in 25 or so patients and complete in 2; after median about 63 months follow-up, around 15 stayed in remission and about twelve progressed. Samples at response were collected after a median of roughly twelve months of treatment, with a range of roughly 6 to 40 months. On average, each sample yielded 250,000 to 300,000 productive templates and 94,082 productive rearrangements. Of the 90 or so people in the trial, 26 had longitudinal samples available. Cryopreserved peripheral blood mononuclear cells were collected before treatment, at response, and at either disease progression or sustained remission. Every sample from remission and from progressive disease was obtained while the patients were still on ibrutinib.

On a MiSeq, deep resolution sequencing aimed for a depth between 1 in 1 million and 1 in 200,000 T cells, with each clonotype covered about 9.9x on average. The immunoSEQ hsTCRB Kit was used to generate TCR beta libraries. On the study's bioinformatics: The data were analyzed with ImmunoSEQ Analyzer and ImmunoSEQ Data Assistant, and V, D and J gene assignments followed IMGT definitions. Clonality, which ranges from 0 to 1, was calculated as one minus the normalized Shannon entropy of productive rearrangement frequencies. Public clonotype analysis was restricted to overrepresented clonotypes comprising at least 0.05% of each patient's repertoire. About twelve repertoires from age-matched healthy donors, obtained from immuneACCESS, served as clonality controls. Sourced from immuneACCESS, this table was stored by TCRdb with only in-frame sequences that have V and J called. A share of the clones is absent; for the studies checked, an unresolved V gene accounts for under half, and the remainder has no known explanation. V, J and clone size derive from that table, while D and trimming were established from the DNA sequence. This sample is represented by about 130,000 clones; 79% of them were singletons. More than 10% of the sample is in the top ten clones.

Overall study outcomes, separate from this receptor: Baseline clonality exceeded that of age-matched healthy donors and correlated strongly with circulating CD8+ T-cell counts. An increase in clonality was observed at ibrutinib response, with clonality remaining stable during sustained remission and falling back toward baseline at progression. Public clonotypes were found to be uncommon and were observed to contract or remain stable during treatment; the increase in clonality was shown to reflect expansion of private clonotypes at ibrutinib response. Lymph node repertoires were not examined, and the timing of sampling was not matched between patients in sustained remission and those whose disease progressed.

The receptor chain draws on TRBV4-1 and TRBJ2-4; the D gene is perhaps TRBD1, on 6 matching bases. The source was PBMCs, collected after 12 months of ibrutinib treatment. The sequence derives from a human donor with chronic lymphocytic leukemia. DNA sequence: TGCGCCAGCAGAAGCGCACAGGGTGACTTCGACATTCAGTACTTC. This is translated as CASRSAQGDFDIQYF.